The source of this TCR beta chain is a study of graft-versus-host responses after intestinal transplantation. Study at large: Anti-thymocyte globulin induction was given to all recipients, followed by tacrolimus and steroids for roughly three years.

The germline V gene encodes CDR1 SGHRS and CDR2 YFSETQ. This CDR3 spans 17 amino acids. V was shortened by 0 bases and J by 7 bases, with 22 bases between the two germline ends. Study results and caveats: Among recipient marrow samples, GvH clones were found; some appeared first in ileum or blood. Researchers found peak circulating GvH clone levels linked to early post-transplant HvG declines.

Using immunoSEQ multiplex PCR, the repertoire was profiled, and TCRdb retains in-frame clones only, with some absent. The sample lists 35,000 to 45,000 clones; around 94% were seen once. As regards this clone: What it recognizes is unknown.

The source was PBMCs, collected 16 days after intestinal transplant. This TCR was recovered from a human patient who received an intestinal transplant, so some T cells may come from the graft donor. V gene TRBV5-1 combines with J gene TRBJ1-1; D is possibly TRBD1 (5 bases). CDR3 sequence reads: CASSLVEATGVLGEAFF. The CDR3, as DNA: TGCGCCAGCAGCTTGGTCGAAGCCACGGGGGTCCTGGGTGAAGCTTTCTTT.